At least ten counts were recorded for the clone carrying this TCR beta chain. Antigen: not known. This specimen belongs to a study of human T cells and chemical hapten exposure. Study as a whole: Patches with 0.01% DPC went on the upper back, and the tests were read at 6 days. Whole-study results and caveats: Expanded TCRs were compared with controls, and the expanded TCRs formed significantly more large CDR3 similarity clusters.

Germline V gives CDR1 KGHDR, CDR2 SFDVKD. This CDR3 contains 13 residues. The ends were cut back, 8 bases at V and 2 bases at J, with 10 bases in the middle. Time point here: patch test 1, 2 weeks after DPC sensitization. Treatment noted: therapeutic diphenylcyclopropenone sensitization with weekly scalp DPC. Individual cDNA molecules in this library carried unique molecular identifiers. Per the study methods: Samples had a median of around 100,000 TCRs, ranging about 20,000 to 690,600. TCRdb passed the RACE reads through MiXCR, listing each CDR3 protein once. Here the V and J calls rest on TCRdb's processing, not on the authors' analysis. This sample has 80,000 to 100,000 distinct CDR3 sequences, with about 7.5% found just once.

This sequence joins TRBV24-1 and TRBJ2-3; D unclear. This sequence was found in a woman aged 25 to 39 with alopecia areata. Some clones in this sample may be carry-over from other donors' samples. Sequencing used whole blood, obtained in connection with sensitization to the hapten diphenylcyclopropenone (DPC). The CDR3 region is CATKDGYTDTQYF. CDR3 DNA: TGTGCCACCAAGGACGGGTACACAGATACGCAGTATTTT.